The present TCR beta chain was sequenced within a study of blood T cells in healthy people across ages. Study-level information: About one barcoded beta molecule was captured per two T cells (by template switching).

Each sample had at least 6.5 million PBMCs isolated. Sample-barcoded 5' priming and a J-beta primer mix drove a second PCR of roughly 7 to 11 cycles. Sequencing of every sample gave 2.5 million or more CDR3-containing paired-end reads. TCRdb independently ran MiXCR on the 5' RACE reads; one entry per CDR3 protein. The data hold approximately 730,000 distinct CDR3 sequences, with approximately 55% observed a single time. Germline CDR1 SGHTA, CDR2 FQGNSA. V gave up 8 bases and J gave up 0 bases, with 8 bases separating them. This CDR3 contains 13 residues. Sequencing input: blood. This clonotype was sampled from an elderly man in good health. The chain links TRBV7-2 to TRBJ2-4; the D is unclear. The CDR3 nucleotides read TGTGCCAGCGGATCGATAGCCAAAAACATTCAGTACTTC. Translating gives CASGSIAKNIQYF.